This T cell receptor beta chain was sequenced in a study of siplizumab effects on memory and regulatory T cells. Study-level points and caveats: The naive T cell population seemed more diverse than memory cells and seemed a major contributor to the alloresponse.

With regard to this clone: Its antigen is still unknown.

Some clones are missing from TCRdb's copy, which holds only in-frame ones; the method was immunoSEQ multiplex PCR. The sample has some 100,000 clones; about 90% are singletons. Trimming shortened V by 10 bases and J by 0 bases, and 13 bases separated the two germline ends. CDR1 and CDR2 from the germline V gene are LNHDA and SQIVND (reference sequence). The CDR3 is 14 amino acids. Sequenced sample: Tregs sorted from blood. This chain links TRBV19 with TRBJ2-4; unclear D gene. The sequence derives from a human donor in good health. Here the CDR3 DNA reads TGTGCCACCTCCCTGAGCAGAGCCAAAAACATTCAGTACTTC. Its protein is CATSLSRAKNIQYF.